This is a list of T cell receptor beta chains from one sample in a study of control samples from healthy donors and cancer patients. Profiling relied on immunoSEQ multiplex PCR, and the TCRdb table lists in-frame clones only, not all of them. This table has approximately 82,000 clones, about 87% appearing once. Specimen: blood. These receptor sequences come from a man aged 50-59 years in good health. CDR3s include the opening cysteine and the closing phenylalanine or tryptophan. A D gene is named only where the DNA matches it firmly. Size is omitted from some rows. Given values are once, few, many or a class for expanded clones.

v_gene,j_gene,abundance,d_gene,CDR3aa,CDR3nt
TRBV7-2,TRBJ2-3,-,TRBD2,CASSLGGGGLDTQYF,TGTGCCAGCAGCTTAGGTGGGGGGGGACTAGATACGCAGTATTTT
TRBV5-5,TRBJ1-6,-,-,CASSLSGEGSPLHF,TGTGCCAGCAGCTTATCCGGGGAAGGTTCACCCCTCCACTTT
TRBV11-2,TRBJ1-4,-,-,CASSPGTSTEKLFF,TGTGCCAGCAGCCCAGGGACCTCCACGGAAAAACTGTTTTTT
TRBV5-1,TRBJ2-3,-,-,CASSLGQVGGDTQYF,TGCGCCAGCAGCTTGGGACAGGTCGGAGGAGATACGCAGTATTTT
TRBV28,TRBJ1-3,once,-,CASSLRGPPSGNTIYF,TGTGCCAGCAGTCTAAGGGGACCGCCGTCTGGAAACACCATATATTTT
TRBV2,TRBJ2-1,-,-,CASSVGSRAYNEQFF,TGTGCCAGCAGTGTGGGTTCTAGGGCCTACAATGAGCAGTTCTTC
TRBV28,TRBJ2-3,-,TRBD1,CASSPPGQLTDTQYF,TGTGCCAGCAGTCCCCCGGGACAGCTCACAGATACGCAGTATTTT
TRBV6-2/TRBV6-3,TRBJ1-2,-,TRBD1,CASSYGQGANYGYTF,TGTGCCAGCAGTTACGGCCAGGGGGCTAACTATGGCTACACCTTC
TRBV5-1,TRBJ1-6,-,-,CASSPGYNSPLHF,TGCGCCAGCAGCCCAGGATATAATTCACCCCTCCACTTT
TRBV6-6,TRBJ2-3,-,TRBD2,CASRPGLLTDTQYF,TGTGCCAGCAGACCGGGACTACTCACAGATACGCAGTATTTT
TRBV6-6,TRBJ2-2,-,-,CASSSGTGGELFF,TGTGCCAGCAGTTCGGGAACCGGCGGGGAGCTGTTTTTT
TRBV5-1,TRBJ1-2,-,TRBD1,CASSLGTGILDYGYTF,TGCGCCAGCAGCTTGGGGACAGGGATTCTCGACTATGGCTACACCTTC
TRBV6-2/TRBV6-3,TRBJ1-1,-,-,CASSLGGREAFF,TGTGCCAGCAGTCTGGGGGGAAGAGAAGCTTTCTTT
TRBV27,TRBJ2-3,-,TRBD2,CASSLFSGRDTQYF,TGTGCCAGCAGTTTATTTAGCGGGAGGGATACGCAGTATTTT
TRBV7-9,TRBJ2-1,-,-,CASSLSAGEDEQFF,TGTGCCAGCAGCTTGTCGGCCGGGGAAGATGAGCAGTTCTTC
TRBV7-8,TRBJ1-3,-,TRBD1,CASSPQGESSGNTIYF,TGTGCCAGCAGCCCACAGGGGGAGAGCTCTGGAAACACCATATATTTT
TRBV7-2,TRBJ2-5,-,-,CASSLGGAQETQYF,TGTGCCAGCAGCTTAGGAGGGGCCCAAGAGACCCAGTACTTC
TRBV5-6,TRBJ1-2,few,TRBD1,CASSPGQGYGYTF,TGTGCCAGCAGCCCTGGACAGGGATATGGCTACACCTTC
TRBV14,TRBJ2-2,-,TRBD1,CASSRWTGSTGELFF,TGTGCCAGCAGCCGATGGACAGGGTCCACCGGGGAGCTGTTTTTT
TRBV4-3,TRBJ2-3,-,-,CASSQGLIGAATDTQYF,TGCGCCAGCAGCCAAGGTCTCATAGGGGCGGCCACAGATACGCAGTATTTT
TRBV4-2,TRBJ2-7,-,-,CASSQAVLTGEQYF,TGTGCCAGCAGCCAAGCGGTGCTTACAGGCGAGCAGTACTTC
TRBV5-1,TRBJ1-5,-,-,CASSLDREQPQHF,TGCGCCAGCAGCTTGGACAGGGAGCAGCCCCAGCATTTT
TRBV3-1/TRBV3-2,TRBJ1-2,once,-,CASSQTYSNYGYTF,TGTGCCAGCAGCCAGACTTACAGTAACTATGGCTACACCTTC
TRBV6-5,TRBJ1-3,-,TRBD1,CASSWTGGSGNTIYF,TGTGCCAGCAGTTGGACAGGGGGCTCTGGAAACACCATATATTTT
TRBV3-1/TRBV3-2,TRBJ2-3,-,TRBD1,CASSQDKRGPGTDTQYF,TGTGCCAGCAGCCAAGATAAAAGGGGGCCGGGCACAGATACGCAGTATTTT
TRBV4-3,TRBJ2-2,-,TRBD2,CASSQGPGLAVTGELFF,TGCGCCAGCAGCCAGGGTCCGGGACTAGCGGTAACCGGGGAGCTGTTTTTT
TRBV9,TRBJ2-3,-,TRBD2,CASSAETSGGASTQYF,TGTGCCAGCAGCGCCGAAACTAGCGGGGGGGCAAGTACGCAGTATTTT
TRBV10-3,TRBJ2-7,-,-,CAIRAQGTSYEQYF,TGTGCCATCAGGGCCCAGGGGACCTCCTACGAGCAGTACTTC
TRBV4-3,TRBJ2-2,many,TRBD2,CASSQDRSSGIPYTGELFF,TGCGCCAGCAGCCAAGATCGGTCTAGCGGGATTCCGTACACCGGGGAGCTGTTTTTT
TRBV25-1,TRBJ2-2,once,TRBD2,CASSDASGRRGSGELFF,TGTGCCAGCAGTGATGCTAGCGGGAGACGCGGCTCCGGGGAGCTGTTTTTT
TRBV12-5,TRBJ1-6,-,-,CASGPPSRGENSPLHF,TGTGCTAGTGGCCCCCCGTCCAGGGGAGAAAATTCACCCCTCCACTTT
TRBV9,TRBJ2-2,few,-,CASSPRANLGLGELFF,TGTGCCAGCAGCCCCAGGGCGAACCTCGGCCTTGGGGAGCTGTTTTTT
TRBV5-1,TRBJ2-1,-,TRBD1,CASSQGQGGNEQFF,TGCGCCAGCAGCCAAGGACAGGGGGGCAATGAGCAGTTCTTC
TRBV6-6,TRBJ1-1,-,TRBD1,CASRYQIGQVNTEAFF,TGTGCCAGCAGGTACCAAATTGGACAGGTGAACACTGAAGCTTTCTTT
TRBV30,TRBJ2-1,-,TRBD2,CAWMGGGDNEQFF,TGTGCCTGGATGGGCGGGGGTGACAATGAGCAGTTCTTC
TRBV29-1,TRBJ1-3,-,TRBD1,CSVQSGTGGNTIYF,TGCAGCGTTCAATCCGGGACAGGGGGAAACACCATATATTTT
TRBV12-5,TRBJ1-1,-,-,CASGLEGGLLAFF,TGTGCTAGTGGTTTGGAGGGAGGGTTGCTGGCTTTCTTT
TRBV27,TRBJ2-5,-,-,CASSLWSGGYETQYF,TGTGCCAGCAGTTTATGGTCTGGGGGCTATGAGACCCAGTACTTC
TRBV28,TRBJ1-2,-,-,CASSSYRQIHGYTF,TGTGCCAGCAGTTCATACAGACAGATCCATGGCTACACCTTC
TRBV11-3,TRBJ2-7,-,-,CASSLDGEGSYEQYF,TGTGCCAGCAGCTTAGACGGGGAAGGGTCCTACGAGCAGTACTTC
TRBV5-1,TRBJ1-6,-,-,CASSLDGLSSPLHF,TGCGCCAGCAGCTTGGACGGGCTCAGTTCACCCCTCCACTTT
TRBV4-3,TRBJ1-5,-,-,CASSQDRQTNQPQHF,TGCGCCAGCAGCCAAGATCGACAGACCAATCAGCCCCAGCATTTT
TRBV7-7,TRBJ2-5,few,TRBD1,CASSERQGPQETQYF,TGTGCCAGCAGCGAACGACAGGGGCCCCAAGAGACCCAGTACTTC
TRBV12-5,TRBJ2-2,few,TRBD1,CASGLSGTASNTGELFF,TGTGCTAGTGGTTTGTCCGGGACAGCATCGAACACCGGGGAGCTGTTTTTT
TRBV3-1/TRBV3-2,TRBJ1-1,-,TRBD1,CASSFGQGNTEAFF,TGTGCCAGCAGCTTCGGACAGGGGAACACTGAAGCTTTCTTT
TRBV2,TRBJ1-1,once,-,CASSELGEPTEAFF,TGTGCCAGCAGTGAATTAGGAGAACCCACTGAAGCTTTCTTT
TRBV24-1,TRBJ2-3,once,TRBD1,CATSDPRQGRTDTQYF,TGTGCCACCAGTGATCCGCGACAGGGAAGAACAGATACGCAGTATTTT
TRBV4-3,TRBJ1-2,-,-,CASSQDGREGTGYGYTF,TGCGCCAGCAGCCAAGATGGTCGGGAGGGGACGGGCTATGGCTACACCTTC
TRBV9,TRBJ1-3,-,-,CASSVAAENTIYF,TGTGCCAGCAGCGTAGCGGCGGAGAACACCATATATTTT
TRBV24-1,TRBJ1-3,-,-,CATSDPGGFSGNTIYF,TGTGCCACCAGTGATCCGGGGGGTTTCTCTGGAAACACCATATATTTT
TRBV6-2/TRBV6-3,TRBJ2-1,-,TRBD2,CASSLLRTSGYEQFF,TGTGCCAGCAGCCTCCTCAGGACTAGTGGATATGAGCAGTTCTTC
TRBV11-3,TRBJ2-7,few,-,CASSLDLVDSYEQYF,TGTGCCAGCAGCTTAGATCTTGTCGATTCCTACGAGCAGTACTTC
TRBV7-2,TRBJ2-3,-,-,CASSLVGWGDTQYF,TGTGCCAGCAGCTTAGTTGGGTGGGGAGATACGCAGTATTTT